This record covers a single T cell receptor (beta chain). Its matching antigen is unknown. The sorted conventional CD4 T cells were gated as CD4+CD127+. Healthy unrelated donors supplied the control samples. This specimen belongs to a study of B cell selection in AIRE deficiency. General study results and limits: Shared Treg sequences were biased toward short CDR3s with few non-templated nucleotide insertions.

Measured with immunoSEQ multiplex PCR; TCRdb has only the in-frame clones, and not every one. The repertoire consists of some 22,000 clones, with approximately 96% occurring once and the leading ten covering approximately 0.17%. J was trimmed by 6 bases and V by 3 bases; bases with no gene match: 8. The CDR3 extends over 14 amino acids. Germline lookup yields CDR1 SEHNR and CDR2 FQNEAQ (reference sequence). This chain connects TRBV7-9 to TRBJ2-7; TRBD2 agrees at 7 bases. The clonotype was recovered from a human donor in good health. Material: CD4+CD127+ conventional T cells sorted from PBMCs. CDR3 DNA sequence: TGTGCCAGCAGCTTTGGCGGGAGCGGGCGCGAGCAGTACTTC. Its protein product is CASSFGGSGREQYF.